This T cell receptor (beta chain) was sequenced for a study of blood T cell repertoires in COVID-19. Study-wide context: Samples came from the United States, Italy and Spain, spanning acute and convalescent COVID-19. Sources were T cells, B-cell-depleted T cells, or PBMCs; the material itself was cDNA or gDNA.

CDR3 length: 14 amino acids. Germline lookup yields CDR1 LGHDT and CDR2 YNNKEL (reference sequence). V lost 2 bases and J lost 3, with 10 bases in between. Assay used: immunoSEQ multiplex PCR; TCRdb lists only in-frame clones, some missing. The sample lists more than 200,000 clones, 85% to 90% occurring once. Sequencing was done on a sample of peripheral blood. This sequence joins TRBV3-1 (or the pseudogene TRBV3-2) and TRBJ1-2, with D unresolved. This receptor was identified in a woman aged 50 to 60 with acute or convalescent COVID-19. Here the CDR3 reads CASSQSVLDYGYTF. The CDR3 coding sequence is TGTGCCAGCAGCCAATCAGTCCTGGACTATGGCTACACCTTC.